A single sample is the source of the 23 T cell receptor beta chains below, sequenced in a study of T cell changes during pregnancy in multiple sclerosis. The method was immunoSEQ multiplex PCR; TCRdb's version includes in-frame clones alone and lacks a portion of them. The repertoire has about 38,000 clones, about 90% of them found once; the top ten carry roughly 12%. Material: CD8+ T cells from peripheral blood mononuclear cells, obtained after pregnancy. These TCRs come from a female donor with multiple sclerosis, enrolled in a pregnancy study.

This chain joins TRBV4-1 and TRBJ2-7; tentatively, D is TRBD2 (5 bases). The CDR3 extends over 15 amino acids. CDR1 and CDR2 (germline): MGHRA, YSYEKL. V lost 0 bases to trimming and J lost 2 bases, with 11 bases between them. The chain's CDR3 is CASSQDPGLTYEQYF. In DNA, the CDR3 is TGCGCCAGCAGCCAAGATCCCGGACTCACCTACGAGCAGTACTTC.

This chain joins TRBV28 and TRBJ2-7; D ambiguous. This CDR3 region has 12 residues. The V gene lost 4 bases and the J gene lost 3 bases, with 7 bases spanning the gap. Germline V gives CDR1 MDHEN, CDR2 SYDVKM. For the CDR3, the DNA is TGTGCCAGCAGTTCTGGCTTCTACGAGCAGTACTTC. The encoded protein is CASSSGFYEQYF.

The chain uses TRBV7-9 and TRBJ1-5; no definite D call. CDR1 is SEHNR, CDR2 FQNEAQ, per germline (reference sequence). Deletions cut 4 bases from V and 0 bases from J, with 4 bases between. This CDR3 contains 13 residues. CDR3: CASSSNSNQPQHF. The CDR3 region has the DNA TGTGCCAGCAGCTCCAATAGCAATCAGCCCCAGCATTTT.

This chain joins TRBV6-1 and TRBJ2-1; 8 nucleotides align to TRBD1. This CDR3 is 12 amino acids long. The germline CDR1 and CDR2 sequences are MNHNS and SASEGT. Germline trimming cut 10 bases from V and 6 bases from J; bases unmatched to any gene: 5. In DNA form, the CDR3 reads TGTGCCACCCGGACAGGGTCCAATGAGCAGTTCTTC. Its translation: CATRTGSNEQFF.

The rearrangement joins TRBV5-5 to TRBJ1-5, with 8 bases matching TRBD1. This CDR3 contains 16 residues. CDR1 is SGHKS and CDR2 is YYEKEE in the germline V gene (reference sequence). Unmatched junction bases numbered 10, after V lost 4 bases and J lost 4 bases. Here the CDR3 DNA reads TGTGCCAGCAGCGACGACGGGACAGGCCTGAATCAGCCCCAGCATTTT. This translates into CASSDDGTGLNQPQHF.

The chain carries TRBV9 and TRBJ2-7; D perhaps matches TRBD1 (6 bases). The germline V gene encodes CDR1 SGDLS and CDR2 YYNGEE. The CDR3 is 13 residues long. Between the trimmed V and J ends, which lost 1 base and 5 bases, there was a span of 10 bases. CDR3 in amino acids: CASSVYRDDEQYF. DNA of the CDR3: TGTGCCAGCAGCGTATACAGGGACGACGAGCAGTACTTC.

The chain recombines TRBV7-9 with TRBJ1-4, with D unclear. CDR1 and CDR2 from the germline V gene are SEHNR and FQNEAQ (reference sequence). V lost 0 bases and J lost 5, with 7 bases in between. The CDR3 has 14 amino acids. The CDR3 coding sequence is TGTGCCAGCAGCTTAGCGGAGGGCAATGAAAAACTGTTTTTT. Translated, it gives CASSLAEGNEKLFF.

This chain joins TRBV2 and TRBJ2-7, with a tentative D call TRBD2 (6 bases). Trimming left V 8 bases short and J 6 bases short, with 8 bases between. CDR1 is SNHLY and CDR2 is FYNNEI in the germline V gene. This CDR3 has 10 amino acids. CDR3 amino acids: CASRGSEQYF. The CDR3, as DNA: TGTGCCAGCCGGGGGTCCGAGCAGTACTTC.

The chain combines TRBV7-7 with TRBJ2-1; TRBD2 aligns across 13 bases. This CDR3 has 18 residues. V dropped 6 bases and J dropped 0; count of bases not matched to a gene: 8. Germline-derived CDR1 and CDR2 are SSHAT and FNYEAQ (reference sequence). This CDR3 reads CASSKLAGGISSYNEQFF. CDR3 nucleotides: TGTGCCAGCAGTAAACTAGCGGGAGGGATCAGCTCCTACAATGAGCAGTTCTTC.

The chain recombines TRBV28 with TRBJ2-1; the D gene is possibly TRBD1 (6 bases). The V gene's germline CDR1 is MDHEN and CDR2 SYDVKM. The CDR3 covers 16 residues. V lost 2 bases and J 4 bases, leaving 15 bases between the germline ends. CDR3 residues: CASSLPQGFAYNEQFF. CDR3 sequence (DNA): TGTGCCAGCAGTTTACCCCAGGGGTTCGCTTACAATGAGCAGTTCTTC.

The rearrangement joins TRBV25-1 to TRBJ2-6, with a possible D match to TRBD2 (7 bases). From germline, CDR1 is MGHDK and CDR2 SYGVNS. V dropped 8 bases and J dropped 1 base, with 21 bases sitting between them. The CDR3 covers 18 residues. In DNA, the CDR3 is TGTGCCAGCCGGGGGGACACCCAGATGGCGTCTGGGGCCAACGTCCTGACTTTC. Translated, it gives CASRGDTQMASGANVLTF.

This chain connects TRBV9 to TRBJ1-1, with 7 bases fitting TRBD1. Trimming removed 4 bases from V and 5 bases from J; junction bases left unmatched: 11. The CDR3 is made up of 15 amino acids. The germline gives CDR1 SGDLS, CDR2 YYNGEE. CDR3: CASSRRQGEFTEAFF. For the CDR3, the DNA is TGTGCCAGCAGCAGACGACAGGGAGAGTTTACTGAAGCTTTCTTT.

The V and J genes are TRBV21-1 and TRBJ2-1; the D call in the table, TRBD2, was not verified against the DNA. TRBV21-1 is described as a pseudogene. The CDR3 runs to 17 residues. CDR3 in amino acids: CASSKEGGRGPNNEQFF. CDR3 nucleotide sequence: TGTGCCAGCAGCAAAGAAGGCGGGAGGGGCCCTAACAATGAGCAGTTCTTC.

The V and J genes are TRBV2 and TRBJ1-2, with D unresolved. V was cut by 3 bases and J by 8 bases, with 13 bases left in between. CDR3 length: 13 amino acids. Germline V gene lookup returns CDR1 SNHLY and CDR2 FYNNEI. CDR3 loop: CASSDLGGRGYTF. The DNA of the CDR3 is TGTGCCAGCAGTGACCTGGGAGGGCGAGGCTACACCTTC.

CDR3 amino acids: CASSPYSSDTQYF. DNA for the CDR3: TGTGCCAGCTCACCCTATTCTTCAGATACGCAGTATTTT. The chain recombines TRBV18 with TRBJ2-3; no firm D call. Per germline, CDR1 KGHSH and CDR2 LQKENI. There are 13 residues in the CDR3. V was shortened by 3 bases and J by 4 bases, with 8 bases between the two germline ends.

The J gene is TRBJ1-1, the V gene TRBV7-9, with unresolved D. CDR1 and CDR2 (germline): SEHNR, FQNEAQ (reference sequence). V was clipped by 2 bases and J by 0 bases, with 10 bases between them. The CDR3 loop spans 15 amino acids. The chain's CDR3 is CASSLFGRLNTEAFF. In nucleotides, the CDR3 is TGTGCCAGCAGCTTATTTGGCAGGTTGAACACTGAAGCTTTCTTT.

The rearrangement uses TRBV13 and TRBJ2-1, with TRBD2 matching over 12 bases. Germline assignment: CDR1 PRHDT and CDR2 FYEKMQ (reference sequence). The CDR3 consists of 18 residues. The J segment lost 4 bases and the V segment lost 4 bases, leaving 11 bases of the junction unmatched. The CDR3 DNA sequence: TGTGCCAGCAGCTCCGGGACTAGCGGGCCGGGGCGGTACAATGAGCAGTTCTTC. Residues: CASSSGTSGPGRYNEQFF. The full variable domain, with the rest looked up from reference TRBV13 and TRBJ2-1, is AAGVIQSPRHLIKEKRETATLKCYPIPRHDTVYWYQQGPGQDPQFLISFYEKMQSDKGSIPDRFSAQQFSDYHSELNMSSLELGDSALYFCASSSGTSGPGRYNEQFFGPGTRLTVL.

The gene calls are TRBV5-1 and TRBJ2-7; 9 nucleotides match TRBD1. The V gene's germline CDR1 is SGHRS and CDR2 YFSETQ. Unmatched junction bases numbered 1, after V lost 1 base and J lost 2 bases. This CDR3 has 14 amino acids. The CDR3 DNA reads TGCGCCAGCAGCTTGAGGGACAGGGCCTACGAGCAGTACTTC. It encodes CASSLRDRAYEQYF.

This clone was picked up one time. V usage is TRBV6-5 and J usage is TRBJ2-2; perhaps TRBD1 as D (6 bases). This CDR3 has 14 amino acids. Germline-derived CDR1 and CDR2 are MNHEY and SVGAGI. Trimming removed 5 bases at V and 4 bases at J, with 11 bases between. The CDR3 reads CASSVTGITGELFF. The DNA for the CDR3 is TGTGCCAGCAGTGTAACAGGGATCACCGGGGAGCTGTTTTTT.

The chain has TRBV9 and TRBJ2-7; 12 bases fit TRBD2. Germline loops: CDR1 SGDLS, CDR2 YYNGEE. V lost 5 bases and J lost 6; bases outside the gene matches: 9. The CDR3 length is 15 residues. The CDR3 protein is CASSLTSGSLSEQYF. CDR3 sequence (DNA): TGTGCCAGCAGTCTGACTAGCGGGAGTTTATCCGAGCAGTACTTC.

This clone was recorded once. This chain uses TRBV11-2 with TRBJ2-7, with a tentative D call TRBD1 (5 bases). Trimming shortened V by 5 bases and J by 12 bases, and 20 bases separated the two germline ends. This CDR3 contains 13 residues. The germline CDR1 and CDR2 sequences are SGHAT and FQNNGV. The CDR3 nucleotides are TGTGCCAGCAGCCCGGCGAGCTTGACAGATCCGTACTTC. This encodes CASSPASLTDPYF.

The chain is built from TRBV6-4 and TRBJ2-3, with D perhaps matching TRBD1 (5 bases). The CDR3 has 15 residues. Germline CDR1 MRHNA, CDR2 SNTAGT. V gave up 0 bases and J gave up 2 bases, with 9 bases separating them. CDR3 in DNA: TGTGCCAGCAGTGACTCGGGCAGGGTCACAGATACGCAGTATTTT. Translating gives CASSDSGRVTDTQYF.

This clone has a handful of counts. The chain is built from TRBV5-4 and TRBJ1-5; D is unclear. CDR3 length: 18 amino acids. V shed 3 bases and J shed 1 base, with 20 bases lying between them. Germline V gene data show CDR1 as SGHNT and CDR2 as YYREEE (reference sequence). CDR3 in amino acids: CASSSPMNRGFSNQPQHF. The CDR3 DNA reads as TGTGCCAGCAGCTCGCCCATGAATAGAGGGTTCAGCAATCAGCCCCAGCATTTT.